This TCR beta chain was identified during a study of graft-versus-host responses after intestinal transplantation. Data came from immunoSEQ multiplex PCR; TCRdb stores just in-frame clones and leaves some out. The sample lists tens of thousands of clones, nearly 95% occurring once. This CDR3 contains 12 residues. CDR1 is SEHNR and CDR2 is FQNEAQ in the germline V gene (reference sequence). Trimming shortened V by 4 bases and J by 2 bases, and 5 bases separated the two germline ends. As for this clone: Its specificity is unknown.

The input for sequencing was unstimulated CD4+ T cells sorted from spleen or lymph node cells, taken before transplant. This receptor was identified in a human donor who was the organ donor for an intestinal transplant. The chain uses TRBV7-9 and TRBJ2-5, with D unclear. CDR3 in amino acids: CASSWRQETQYF. The CDR3 DNA follows: TGTGCCAGCAGCTGGAGACAAGAGACCCAGTACTTC.